This T cell receptor beta chain was obtained from a study of T-cell reconstitution after alpha-beta-depleted transplantation in children. The V gene's germline CDR1 is SGHKS and CDR2 YYEKEE (reference sequence). The V and J ends lost 6 bases and 5 bases respectively, with 17 bases between them. The CDR3 totals 14 residues. The library targeted TCRbeta and was prepared with unique molecular identifiers. A single record per CDR3 protein comes from TCRdb applying MiXCR to the PCR reads. The table has hundreds of thousands of distinct CDR3 sequences, roughly a tenth seen once. At least ten counts were recorded for this clonotype.

Sequenced material: PBMCs, taken before TCRalphabeta/CD19-depleted stem cell transplant. This clonotype originated in a child younger than two with acute myeloid leukemia, due to receive a stem cell transplant. This sequence joins TRBV5-5 and TRBJ1-1; D might be TRBD1 (6 bases). The chain's CDR3 is CASTQWGGTTEAFF. CDR3 in DNA: TGTGCCAGCACCCAGTGGGGGGGGACAACTGAAGCTTTCTTT.